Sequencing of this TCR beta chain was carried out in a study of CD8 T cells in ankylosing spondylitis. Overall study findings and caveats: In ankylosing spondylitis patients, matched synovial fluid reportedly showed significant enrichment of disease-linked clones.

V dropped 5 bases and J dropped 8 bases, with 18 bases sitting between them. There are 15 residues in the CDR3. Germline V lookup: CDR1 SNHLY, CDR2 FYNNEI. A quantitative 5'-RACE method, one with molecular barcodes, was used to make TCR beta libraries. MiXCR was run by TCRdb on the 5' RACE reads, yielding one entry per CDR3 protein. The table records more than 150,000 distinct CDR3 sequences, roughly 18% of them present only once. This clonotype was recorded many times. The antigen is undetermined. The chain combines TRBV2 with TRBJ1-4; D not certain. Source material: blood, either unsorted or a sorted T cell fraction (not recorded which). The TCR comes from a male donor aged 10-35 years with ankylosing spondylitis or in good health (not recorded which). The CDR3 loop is CASSYIHPEYEKLFF. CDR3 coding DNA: TGTGCCAGCAGTTACATACACCCAGAGTACGAAAAACTGTTTTTT. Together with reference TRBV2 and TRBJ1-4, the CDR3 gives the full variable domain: EPEVTQTPSHQVTQMGQEVILRCVPISNHLYFYWYRQILGQKVEFLVSFYNNEISEKSEIFDDQFSVERPDGSNFTLKIRSTKLEDSAMYFCASSYIHPEYEKLFFGSGTQLSVL.